This T cell receptor (beta chain) was identified during a study of shared clonotypes between healthy human individuals. The V gene's germline CDR1 is SEHNR and CDR2 FQNEAQ (reference sequence). The ends lost 5 bases at V and 2 bases at J; junction bases unmatched: 6. This CDR3 contains 15 residues. Assay used: immunoSEQ multiplex PCR; TCRdb lists only in-frame clones, some missing. The sample lists roughly 2.5 million clones, more than 80% occurring once. The specimen sequenced was naive CD4+ T cells sorted from blood. The subset: CD45RA+ positively selected. The chain employs TRBV7-9 and TRBJ2-3; TRBD1 matches at 8 bases. This sequence originates from a man aged 18-30 years in good health. For the CDR3, the DNA is TGTGCCAGCAGCGCGGGACAGGCCATCACAGATACGCAGTATTTT. Encoded protein: CASSAGQAITDTQYF.